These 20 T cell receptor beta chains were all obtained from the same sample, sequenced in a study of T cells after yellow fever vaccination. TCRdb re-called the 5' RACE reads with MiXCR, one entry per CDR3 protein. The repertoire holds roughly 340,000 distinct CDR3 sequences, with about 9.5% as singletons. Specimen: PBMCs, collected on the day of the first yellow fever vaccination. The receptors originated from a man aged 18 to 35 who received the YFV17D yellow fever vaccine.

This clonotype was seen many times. CDR3 in amino acids: CASSFSSDGNQPQHF. The DNA for the CDR3 is TGCGCCAGCAGCTTTAGTTCAGATGGCAATCAGCCCCAGCATTTT. The rearrangement links TRBV5-1 to TRBJ1-5; D is ambiguous. V was pared by 2 bases and J by 2 bases, with 11 bases between. The CDR3 contains 15 residues. CDR1 is SGHRS and CDR2 is YFSETQ in the germline V gene. Looking up the rest from reference TRBV5-1 and TRBJ1-5 gives the full variable domain: KAGVTQTPRYLIKTRGQQVTLSCSPISGHRSVSWYQQTPGQGLQFLFEYFSETQRNKGNFPGRFSGRQFSNSRSEMNVSTLELGDSALYLCASSFSSDGNQPQHFGDGTRLSIL.

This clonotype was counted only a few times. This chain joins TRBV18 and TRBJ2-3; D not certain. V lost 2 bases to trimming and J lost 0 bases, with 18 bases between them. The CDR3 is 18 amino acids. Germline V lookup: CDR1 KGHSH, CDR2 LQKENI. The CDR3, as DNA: TGTGCCAGCTCACCAAGGAACGGAGCGTTGGCTAGCACAGATACGCAGTATTTT. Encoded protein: CASSPRNGALASTDTQYF.

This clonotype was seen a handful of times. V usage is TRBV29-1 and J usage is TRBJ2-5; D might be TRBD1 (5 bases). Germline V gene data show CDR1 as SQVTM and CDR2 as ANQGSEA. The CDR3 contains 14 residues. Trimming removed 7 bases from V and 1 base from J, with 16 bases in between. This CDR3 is CSGRLRQLQETQYF. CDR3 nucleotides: TGCAGCGGCCGACTGAGACAGCTCCAAGAGACCCAGTACTTC.

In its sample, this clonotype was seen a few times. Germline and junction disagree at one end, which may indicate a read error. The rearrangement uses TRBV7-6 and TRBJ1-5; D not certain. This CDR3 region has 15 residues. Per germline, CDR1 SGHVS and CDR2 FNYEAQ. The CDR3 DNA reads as TGTGCCAGCAGTTTAGCGTCAGGTCTCAATCAGCCCCAGCATTTT. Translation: CASSLASGLNQPQHF.

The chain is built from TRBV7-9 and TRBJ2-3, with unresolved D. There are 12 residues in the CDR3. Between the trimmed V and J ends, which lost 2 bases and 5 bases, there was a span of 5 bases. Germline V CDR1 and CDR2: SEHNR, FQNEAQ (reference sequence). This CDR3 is CASSLSQDTQYF. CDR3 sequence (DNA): TGTGCCAGCAGCTTAAGCCAAGATACGCAGTATTTT.

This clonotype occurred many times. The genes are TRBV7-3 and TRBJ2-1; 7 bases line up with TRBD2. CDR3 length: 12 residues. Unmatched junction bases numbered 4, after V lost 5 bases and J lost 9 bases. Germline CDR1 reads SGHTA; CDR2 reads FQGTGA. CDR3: CASSQWGGEQFF. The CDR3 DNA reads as TGTGCCAGCAGCCAATGGGGGGGTGAGCAGTTCTTC.

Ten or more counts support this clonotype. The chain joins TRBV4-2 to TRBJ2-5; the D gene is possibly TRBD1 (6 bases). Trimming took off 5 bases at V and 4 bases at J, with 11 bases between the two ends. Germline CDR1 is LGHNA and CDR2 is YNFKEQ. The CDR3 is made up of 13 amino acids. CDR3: CASSGEQGETQYF. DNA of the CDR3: TGTGCCAGCAGCGGGGAACAGGGAGAGACCCAGTACTTC.

The CDR3 here is CASSIGTNTEAFF. The CDR3 DNA reads as TGTGCCAGTAGTATCGGCACAAACACTGAAGCTTTCTTT. The chain couples TRBV19 to TRBJ1-1; D not certain. CDR3 size: 13 residues. CDR1 LNHDA and CDR2 SQIVND come from the germline V gene (reference sequence). V lost 3 bases to trimming and J lost 2 bases, with 7 bases between them.

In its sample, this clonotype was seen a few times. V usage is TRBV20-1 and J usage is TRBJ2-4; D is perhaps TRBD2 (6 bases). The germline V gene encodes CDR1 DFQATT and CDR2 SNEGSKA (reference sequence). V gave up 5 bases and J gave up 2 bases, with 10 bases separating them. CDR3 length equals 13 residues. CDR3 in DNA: TGCAGTGCTGCCCGGGAGCCCAAAAACATTCAGTACTTC. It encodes CSAAREPKNIQYF.

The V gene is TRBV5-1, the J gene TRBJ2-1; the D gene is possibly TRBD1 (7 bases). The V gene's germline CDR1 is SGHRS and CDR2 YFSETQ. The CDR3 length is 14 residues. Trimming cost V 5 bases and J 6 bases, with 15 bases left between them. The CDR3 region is CASSFGGGINEQFF. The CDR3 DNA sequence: TGCGCCAGCAGTTTTGGAGGGGGCATCAATGAGCAGTTCTTC.

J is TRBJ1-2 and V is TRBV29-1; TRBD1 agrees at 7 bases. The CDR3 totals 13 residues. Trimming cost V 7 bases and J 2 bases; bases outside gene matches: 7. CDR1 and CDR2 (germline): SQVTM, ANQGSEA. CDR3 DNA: TGCAGCGGGCTCGGGACAGAGAACTATGGCTACACCTTC. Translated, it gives CSGLGTENYGYTF.

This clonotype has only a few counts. This CDR3 is CASSPPGVGYGYTF. For the CDR3, the DNA is TGTGCCAGCAGCCCTCCAGGGGTTGGCTATGGCTACACCTTC. The chain employs TRBV3-1 and TRBJ1-2, with D possibly matching TRBD1 (6 bases). V was clipped by 4 bases and J by 4 bases, with 13 bases between them. The CDR3 contains 14 residues. CDR1 and CDR2 from the germline V gene are LGHDT and YNNKEL (reference sequence).

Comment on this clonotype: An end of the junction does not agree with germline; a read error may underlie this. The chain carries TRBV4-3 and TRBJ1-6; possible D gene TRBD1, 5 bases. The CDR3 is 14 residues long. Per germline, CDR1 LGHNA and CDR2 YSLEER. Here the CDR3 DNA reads TGCGCCAGCAGTCAAGGACAAAAGAATTCACCCCTCCACTTT. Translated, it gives CASSQGQKNSPLHF.

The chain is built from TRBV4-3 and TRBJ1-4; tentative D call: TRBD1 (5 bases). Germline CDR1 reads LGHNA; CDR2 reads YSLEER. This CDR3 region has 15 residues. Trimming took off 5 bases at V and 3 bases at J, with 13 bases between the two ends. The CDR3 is CASSSSQGPNEKLFF. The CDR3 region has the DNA TGCGCCAGCAGCTCCTCGCAGGGACCTAATGAAAAACTGTTTTTT.

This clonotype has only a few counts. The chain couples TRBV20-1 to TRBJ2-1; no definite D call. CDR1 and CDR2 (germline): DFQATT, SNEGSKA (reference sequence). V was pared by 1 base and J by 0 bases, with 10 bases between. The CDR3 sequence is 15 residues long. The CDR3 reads CSARGLVNSYNEQFF. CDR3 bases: TGCAGTGCTAGAGGGTTAGTAAACTCCTACAATGAGCAGTTCTTC.

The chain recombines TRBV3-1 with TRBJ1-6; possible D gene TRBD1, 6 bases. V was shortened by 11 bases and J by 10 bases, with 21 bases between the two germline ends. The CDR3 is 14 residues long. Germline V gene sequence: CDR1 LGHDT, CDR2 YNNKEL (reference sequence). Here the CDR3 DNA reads TGTGCCCCGACGGGGGCAGGGGCGGAATCACCCCTCCACTTT. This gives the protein CAPTGAGAESPLHF. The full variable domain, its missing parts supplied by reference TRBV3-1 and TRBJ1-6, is DTAVSQTPKYLVTQMGNDKSIKCEQNLGHDTMYWYKQDSKKFLKIMFSYNNKELIINETVPNRFSPKSPDKAHLNLHINSLELGDSAVYFCAPTGAGAESPLHFGNGTRLTVT.

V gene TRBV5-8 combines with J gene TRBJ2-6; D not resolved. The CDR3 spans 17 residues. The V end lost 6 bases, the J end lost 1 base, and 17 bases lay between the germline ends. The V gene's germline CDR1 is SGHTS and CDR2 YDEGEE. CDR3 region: CASTAWLGKSGANVLTF. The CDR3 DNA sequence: TGTGCCAGCACAGCTTGGTTAGGGAAGTCTGGGGCCAACGTCCTGACTTTC.

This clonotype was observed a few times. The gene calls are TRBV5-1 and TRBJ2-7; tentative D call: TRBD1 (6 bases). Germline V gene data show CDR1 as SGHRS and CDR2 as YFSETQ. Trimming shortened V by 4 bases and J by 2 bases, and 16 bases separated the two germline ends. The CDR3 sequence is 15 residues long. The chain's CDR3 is CASSPHDGTTYEQYV. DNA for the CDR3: TGCGCCAGCAGCCCACACGATGGGACAACCTACGAGCAGTACGTC.

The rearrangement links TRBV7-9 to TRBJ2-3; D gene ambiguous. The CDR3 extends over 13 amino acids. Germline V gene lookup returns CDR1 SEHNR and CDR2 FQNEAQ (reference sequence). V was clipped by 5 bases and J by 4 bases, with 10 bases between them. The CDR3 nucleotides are TGTGCCAGCAGCCCTTCAGGCCCAGATACGCAGTATTTT. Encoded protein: CASSPSGPDTQYF.

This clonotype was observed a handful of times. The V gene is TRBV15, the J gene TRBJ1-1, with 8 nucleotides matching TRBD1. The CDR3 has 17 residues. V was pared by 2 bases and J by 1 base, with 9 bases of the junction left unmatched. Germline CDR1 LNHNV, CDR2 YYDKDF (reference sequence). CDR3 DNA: TGTGCCACCAGCAGACTCCCGCTGGGGACAGGGAACACTGAAGCTTTCTTT. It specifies CATSRLPLGTGNTEAFF. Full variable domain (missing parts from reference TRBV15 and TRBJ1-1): DAMVIQNPRYQVTQFGKPVTLSCSQTLNHNVMYWYQQKSSQAPKLLFHYYDKDFNNEADTPDNFQSRRPNTSFCFLDIRSPGLGDTAMYLCATSRLPLGTGNTEAFFGQGTRLTVV.